What follows are 17 T cell receptor beta chains derived from one specimen sequenced in a study of blood T cell repertoires in COVID-19. Produced via immunoSEQ multiplex PCR; TCRdb's table is partial and in-frame only. Found here are some 100,000 clones, roughly 79% of them singletons; the top ten hold 9% to 14%. The sample consisted of peripheral blood. These receptors were taken from a woman aged 65 to 85 with acute or convalescent COVID-19.

This clone was seen a single time. The genes are TRBV5-6 and TRBJ2-3; the D gene is possibly TRBD1 (5 bases). V shed 0 bases and J shed 2 bases, with 7 bases lying between them. The CDR3 is made up of 14 amino acids. CDR1 and CDR2 (germline): SGHDT, YYEEEE. CDR3 loop: CASSLAGPTDTQYF. The CDR3 DNA reads as TGTGCCAGCAGCTTGGCAGGGCCCACAGATACGCAGTATTTT.

V gene TRBV6-1 combines with J gene TRBJ2-3; D gene uncertain. CDR3 length equals 11 residues. Trimming stripped 6 bases from V and 4 bases from J, with 5 bases between. Looked up from germline, CDR1 is MNHNS and CDR2 is SASEGT. CDR3 in DNA: TGTGCCAGCAGCCCCTCAGATACGCAGTATTTT. As protein: CASSPSDTQYF.

The rearrangement uses TRBV2 and TRBJ1-6; D gene uncertain. Germline V lookup: CDR1 SNHLY, CDR2 FYNNEI. The CDR3 covers 12 residues. Trimming pared 8 bases from V and 4 bases from J, leaving 6 bases between. CDR3 coding DNA: TGTGCCAGCTGCGATTATAATTCACCCCTCCACTTT. This gives the protein CASCDYNSPLHF.

The chain recombines TRBV14 with TRBJ2-7; 9 nucleotides match TRBD1. The V gene end was trimmed by 1 base and the J gene end by 2 bases; junction bases not matched to a gene: 3. This CDR3 contains 15 residues. The germline gives CDR1 SGHDN, CDR2 FVKESK. For the CDR3, the DNA is TGTGCCAGCAGCCAAGGGGACAGGGTACCCTACGAGCAGTACGTC. Protein product: CASSQGDRVPYEQYV.

The chain employs TRBV27 and TRBJ1-2, with TRBD1 as a possible D gene (6 bases). The germline V gene encodes CDR1 MNHEY and CDR2 SMNVEV (reference sequence). V gave up 5 bases and J gave up 12 bases, with 13 bases separating them. The CDR3 runs 11 residues. CDR3 nucleotide sequence: TGTGCCAGCAGTGGAGGGGGAGGGAACACCTTC. As protein: CASSGGGGNTF.

This clone was seen a handful of times. CDR3 DNA: TGCGCCAGCAGCCAACAGATAAACTACGAGCAGTACTTC. Protein: CASSQQINYEQYF. This chain joins TRBV4-1 and TRBJ2-7; D call uncertain. V was trimmed by 2 bases and J by 3 bases, leaving 8 bases between them. The CDR3 totals 13 residues. Germline assignment: CDR1 MGHRA and CDR2 YSYEKL.

This rearrangement joins TRBV7-8 to TRBJ1-3; D may be TRBD1 (6 bases). CDR3 length equals 17 residues. Between the trimmed V and J ends, which lost 1 base and 2 bases, there was a span of 15 bases. The germline V gene encodes CDR1 SGHVS and CDR2 FQNEAQ. The chain's CDR3 is CASSLVLGHGTGNTIYF. For the CDR3, the DNA is TGTGCCAGCAGCTTAGTTTTGGGACACGGAACTGGAAACACCATATATTTT. Full variable domain (missing parts from reference TRBV7-8 and TRBJ1-3): GAGVSQSPRYKVAKRGQDVALRCDPISGHVSLFWYQQALGQGPEFLTYFQNEAQLDKSGLPSDRFFAERPEGSVSTLKIQRTQQEDSAVYLCASSLVLGHGTGNTIYFGEGSWLTVV.

The chain recombines TRBV7-9 with TRBJ2-5; D is possibly TRBD1 (5 bases). From germline, CDR1 is SEHNR and CDR2 FQNEAQ (reference sequence). Trimming took 7 bases from V and 4 from J, leaving 19 bases between them. This CDR3 is 15 amino acids long. CDR3 loop: CASTQSTGHGETQYF. The DNA of the CDR3 is TGTGCCAGCACCCAATCAACAGGACACGGAGAGACCCAGTACTTC.

The chain is built from TRBV4-1 and TRBJ2-6, with unresolved D. V gave up 1 base and J gave up 0 bases, with 7 bases separating them. Germline loops: CDR1 MGHRA, CDR2 YSYEKL. The CDR3 has 16 amino acids. This CDR3 is CASSQAGRSGANVLTF. Written as DNA, the CDR3 is TGCGCCAGCAGCCAAGCGGGTCGCTCTGGGGCCAACGTCCTGACTTTC.

This chain uses TRBV5-1 with TRBJ1-5, with TRBD1 identical over 7 bases. Germline V gives CDR1 SGHRS, CDR2 YFSETQ. Trimming removed 2 bases from V and 3 bases from J; junction bases left unmatched: 2. The CDR3 totals 14 residues. In DNA, the CDR3 is TGCGCCAGCAGCTTCGGGACAGACAATCAGCCCCAGCATTTT. Translation: CASSFGTDNQPQHF.

The chain has TRBV7-7 and TRBJ2-5; D is unresolved. Looked up from germline, CDR1 is SSHAT and CDR2 is FNYEAQ (reference sequence). The CDR3 is made up of 13 amino acids. The germline V and J ends were trimmed by 5 bases and 5 bases, with 12 bases remaining between them. The CDR3 spells CASSPVALETQYF. CDR3 DNA: TGTGCCAGCAGCCCGGTAGCTTTGGAGACCCAGTACTTC. Supplemented by reference TRBV7-7 and TRBJ2-5, the full variable domain reads GAGVSQSPRYKVTKRGQDVTLRCDPISSHATLYWYQQALGQGPEFLTYFNYEAQPDKSGLPSDRFSAERPEGSISTLTIQRTEQRDSAMYRCASSPVALETQYFGPGTRLLVL.

V and J are TRBV5-1 and TRBJ1-1; D perhaps matches TRBD1 (5 bases). Deletions cut 4 bases from V and 0 bases from J, with 7 bases between. The V gene's germline CDR1 is SGHRS and CDR2 YFSETQ. The CDR3 is made up of 13 amino acids. CDR3 sequence reads: CASSQDMNTEAFF. The CDR3 DNA follows: TGCGCCAGCAGCCAGGACATGAACACTGAAGCTTTCTTT.

This clone has only a few counts. The V call is TRBV19, the J call TRBJ1-4; 8 bases agree with TRBD1. J was trimmed by 8 bases and V by 4 bases; bases with no gene match: 12. The germline V gene encodes CDR1 LNHDA and CDR2 SQIVND (reference sequence). CDR3 length equals 16 residues. CDR3 protein: CASSRRAGGAGEKLFF. CDR3 nucleotides: TGTGCCAGTAGTAGGAGGGCAGGGGGCGCCGGGGAAAAACTGTTTTTT.

The rearrangement links TRBV9 to TRBJ1-1, with TRBD1 identical over 9 bases. The CDR3 is 13 residues long. Germline values: CDR1 SGDLS, CDR2 YYNGEE. J gave up 5 bases and V 3 bases, and 2 bases lay outside the gene matches. The CDR3 bases are TGTGCCAGCAGCGCGACAGGGGGGACTGAAGCTTTCTTT. It specifies CASSATGGTEAFF.

The chain carries TRBV3-1 (or the pseudogene TRBV3-2) and TRBJ2-1; D call uncertain. Trimming took off 5 bases at V and 9 bases at J, with 11 bases between the two ends. CDR1 is LGHDT and CDR2 is YNNKEL in the germline V gene (reference sequence). The CDR3 has 12 residues. CDR3 coding DNA: TGTGCCAGCAGCGAGTACGTGAGTGAGCAGTTCTTC. Protein product: CASSEYVSEQFF.

This clone was found once. This chain links TRBV19 with TRBJ2-2; 8 bases are shared with TRBD2. The trim removed 9 bases at V and 0 bases at J, leaving 6 bases unmatched. The CDR3 contains 15 residues. Looked up from germline, CDR1 is LNHDA and CDR2 is SQIVND (reference sequence). The CDR3 DNA sequence: TGTGCCAGCTTACGGGGGGGCGCGAACACCGGGGAGCTGTTTTTT. This sequence encodes CASLRGGANTGELFF.

This clone was observed once. This chain joins TRBV27 and TRBJ1-5, with 7 bases that match TRBD1. CDR1 MNHEY and CDR2 SMNVEV come from the germline V gene (reference sequence). CDR3 length: 13 amino acids. The V gene end was trimmed by 6 bases and the J gene end by 6 bases; junction bases not matched to a gene: 5. The CDR3 coding sequence is TGTGCCAGCAGGAAGACAGGGACTCAGCCCCAGCATTTT. This sequence encodes CASRKTGTQPQHF.